This T cell receptor beta chain derives from a study of T-cell memory formation after mild COVID-19. At the level of the study: Largely, the TCR clusters proved donor specific.

This clonotype occurred once. TCRdb re-analysed the 5' RACE reads in MiXCR, keeping a single row per CDR3 protein. The sample consists of hundreds of thousands of distinct CDR3 sequences, 28% of them appearing once. From germline, CDR1 is SGHTA and CDR2 FQGNSA. V was shortened by 3 bases and J by 3 bases, with 3 bases between the two germline ends. The CDR3 extends over 12 amino acids. Sequenced sample: PBMCs or a T cell subset sorted from them (not recorded which). This rearrangement joins TRBV7-2 to TRBJ1-3; D is uncertain. This receptor was identified in an adult woman who had mild COVID-19 (a few samples of this study predate the infection). Cell type and time point are not known. The CDR3 protein is CASSFYGNTIYF. CDR3 in DNA: TGTGCCAGCAGCTTCTATGGAAACACCATATATTTT.